A single sample is the source of the 25 T cell receptor beta chains below, sequenced in a study of cytotoxic CD8 clonotypes in ibrutinib-treated CLL. Clones were read by immunoSEQ multiplex PCR, and TCRdb kept only the in-frame ones, dropping some. Here the sample spans approximately 160,000 clones, 88% being singletons. Sequenced here: PBMCs, sampled at disease progression, from a patient treated with ibrutinib. Receptors were obtained from a human donor with chronic lymphocytic leukemia.

The chain carries TRBV9 and TRBJ1-2, with D possibly being TRBD1 (5 bases). The germline V and J ends were trimmed by 3 bases and 8 bases, with 23 bases remaining between them. This CDR3 contains 16 residues. The germline CDR1 and CDR2 sequences are SGDLS and YYNGEE. Here the CDR3 DNA reads TGTGCCAGCAGCGCGCCCAATCTAGTAGGGACTCACGGCTACACCTTC. This codes for CASSAPNLVGTHGYTF.

V and J are TRBV9 and TRBJ1-3; D perhaps matches TRBD1 (5 bases). The CDR3 extends over 14 amino acids. Germline CDR1 reads SGDLS; CDR2 reads YYNGEE. V was pared by 3 bases and J by 8 bases, with 15 bases between. The CDR3 protein is CASSAEVGADTIYF. The CDR3 DNA follows: TGTGCCAGCAGCGCAGAAGTCGGGGCAGACACCATATATTTT. Full variable domain (outside the CDR3, taken from reference TRBV9 and TRBJ1-3): DSGVTQTPKHLITATGQRVTLRCSPRSGDLSVYWYQQSLDQGLQFLIQYYNGEERAKGNILERFSAQQFPDLHSELNLSSLELGDSALYFCASSAEVGADTIYFGEGSWLTVV.

The chain is built from TRBV7-7 and TRBJ2-7; D is uncertain. The CDR3 consists of 15 residues. V was pared by 1 base and J by 4 bases, with 14 bases between. Germline CDR1 is SSHAT and CDR2 is FNYEAQ (reference sequence). The CDR3 region has the DNA TGTGCCAGCAGCTTAGGGACGGACCGTCTATACGAGCAGTACTTC. Its protein is CASSLGTDRLYEQYF.

CDR3 sequence (DNA): TGCGCCAGCAGCCCTAGCAGGACAGCGAACACCGGGGAGCTGTTTTTT. Translated, it gives CASSPSRTANTGELFF. The J gene is TRBJ2-2, the V gene TRBV4-1, with D perhaps matching TRBD1 (6 bases). The V end lost 4 bases, the J end lost 0 bases, and 12 bases lay between the germline ends. The CDR3 extends over 16 amino acids. Germline-derived CDR1 and CDR2 are MGHRA and YSYEKL.

V usage is TRBV11-2 and J usage is TRBJ2-5, with 12 positions matching TRBD2. The CDR3 sequence is 16 residues long. Losses at the gene ends were 1 base for V and 5 bases for J; bases not matched to a gene: 5. In germline, CDR1 is SGHAT, CDR2 FQNNGV. CDR3 bases: TGTGCCAGCAGCTTAGTTGGACTAGCGGGAAAGGAGACCCAGTACTTC. It is translated as CASSLVGLAGKETQYF.

This rearrangement joins TRBV11-3 to TRBJ2-1; the D is unclear. The germline CDR1 and CDR2 sequences are SGHNT and YENEEA. This CDR3 comprises 12 residues. The ends were cut back, 1 base at V and 8 bases at J, with 6 bases in the middle. CDR3 in amino acids: CASSLVRDEQFF. DNA for the CDR3: TGTGCCAGCAGCTTAGTAAGGGATGAGCAGTTCTTC. The full variable domain, its missing parts supplied by reference TRBV11-3 and TRBJ2-1, is EAGVVQSPRYKIIEKKQPVAFWCNPISGHNTLYWYLQNLGQGPELLIRYENEEAVDDSQLPKDRFSAERLKGVDSTLKIQPAELGDSAVYLCASSLVRDEQFFGPGTRLTVL.

The gene calls are TRBV29-1 and TRBJ2-3; TRBD2 aligns across 8 bases. Trimming cost V 2 bases and J 4 bases; bases outside gene matches: 5. The CDR3 loop spans 14 amino acids. Per germline, CDR1 SQVTM and CDR2 ANQGSEA. The DNA for the CDR3 is TGCAGCGTTGAAAGAGCGGGAGTGCCAGATACGCAGTATTTT. It encodes CSVERAGVPDTQYF.

The chain is built from TRBV29-1 and TRBJ1-2; D is unclear. V lost 0 bases, J lost 6 bases, and 8 bases lay in between. Per germline, CDR1 SQVTM and CDR2 ANQGSEA. The CDR3 length is 12 residues. The CDR3 is CSVEELKDGYTF. As DNA, the CDR3 is TGCAGCGTTGAAGAGTTAAAGGATGGCTACACCTTC.

The chain recombines TRBV11-2 with TRBJ2-5, with 9 bases identical to TRBD2. The V segment lost 8 bases and the J segment 5 bases; nucleotides outside the gene matches: 15. CDR1 SGHAT and CDR2 FQNNGV come from the germline V gene. The CDR3 loop spans 16 amino acids. The CDR3 region has the DNA TGTGCCAGCCGGTTGGGGCGGGAGGGCCCGCGGGAGACCCAGTACTTC. Translated: CASRLGREGPRETQYF.

This chain links TRBV4-2 with TRBJ2-5; D assignment may be TRBD1 or TRBD2 (5 bases each). V shed 0 bases and J shed 1 base, with 15 bases lying between them. The CDR3 runs 17 residues. Germline V lookup: CDR1 LGHNA, CDR2 YNFKEQ. The CDR3 sequence is CASSQELKPGRQETQYF. CDR3 in DNA: TGTGCCAGCAGCCAAGAGTTAAAACCGGGACGCCAAGAGACCCAGTACTTC.

The CDR3 coding sequence is TGTGCCAGTAGTATTGGTCTAGCGGGAGAGTTCGACTACGAGCAGTACTTC. It specifies CASSIGLAGEFDYEQYF. V is TRBV19 and J is TRBJ2-7; 10 bases line up with TRBD2. The junction had 11 bases not matched to a gene; V was cut back by 3 bases and J by 3 bases. The CDR3 totals 17 residues. Per germline, CDR1 LNHDA and CDR2 SQIVND (reference sequence).

The chain has TRBV27 and TRBJ2-7; no clear D. The CDR3 runs 10 residues. V dropped 6 bases and J dropped 3 bases, with 3 bases sitting between them. CDR1 is MNHEY, CDR2 SMNVEV, per germline (reference sequence). CDR3 in DNA: TGTGCCAGCAGCCGCTACGAGCAGTACTTC. Protein product: CASSRYEQYF.

V gene TRBV4-3 combines with J gene TRBJ2-2; possibly TRBD1 for D (5 bases). Between the trimmed V and J ends, which lost 3 bases and 3 bases, there was a span of 11 bases. This CDR3 region has 15 residues. The germline V gene encodes CDR1 LGHNA and CDR2 YSLEER. The CDR3 nucleotides read TGCGCCAGCAGCCATGGGGCAGGGTACACCGGGGAGCTGTTTTTT. Translation: CASSHGAGYTGELFF.

This chain links TRBV30 with TRBJ2-5; D gene ambiguous. CDR3 length: 12 residues. Deletions cut 7 bases from V and 7 bases from J, with 16 bases between. Germline V gene sequence: CDR1 GTSNPN, CDR2 SVGIG (reference sequence). The chain's CDR3 is CAFRNRGPTQYF. The CDR3 DNA sequence: TGTGCCTTTCGTAATAGAGGTCCGACCCAGTACTTC.

V gene TRBV19 combines with J gene TRBJ2-1, with TRBD1 identical over 7 bases. Per the germline V gene, CDR1 is LNHDA and CDR2 is SQIVND (reference sequence). The J segment lost 1 base and the V segment lost 3 bases, leaving 9 bases of the junction unmatched. The CDR3 totals 17 residues. CDR3 bases: TGTGCCAGTAGTATTAATCGATGGGGACAGTCCTACAATGAGCAGTTCTTC. This gives the protein CASSINRWGQSYNEQFF.

The chain combines TRBV4-3 with TRBJ1-1; D uncertain. V was shortened by 0 bases and J by 7 bases, with 12 bases between the two germline ends. CDR3 size: 14 residues. Per germline, CDR1 LGHNA and CDR2 YSLEER. CDR3 nucleotide sequence: TGCGCCAGCAGCCAAGATGCAGATTTGAGTGAAGCTTTCTTT. Amino acids: CASSQDADLSEAFF.

This sequence joins TRBV19 and TRBJ1-3; possible D gene TRBD1, 5 bases. The CDR3 covers 13 residues. The germline CDR1 and CDR2 sequences are LNHDA and SQIVND (reference sequence). Trimming removed 6 bases at V and 10 bases at J, with 16 bases between. This CDR3 is CASSPGHGITIYF. CDR3 nucleotide sequence: TGTGCCAGTAGCCCCGGACACGGGATTACCATATATTTT.

V and J are TRBV6-1 and TRBJ1-2, with D uncertain. This CDR3 comprises 12 residues. From germline, CDR1 is MNHNS and CDR2 SASEGT. The germline V and J ends were trimmed by 7 bases and 3 bases, with 9 bases remaining between them. CDR3 residues: CASTWGDYGYTF. In DNA form, the CDR3 reads TGTGCCAGCACTTGGGGAGACTATGGCTACACCTTC.

This chain joins TRBV2 and TRBJ1-2; weak D call: TRBD1 (5 bases). Germline loops: CDR1 SNHLY, CDR2 FYNNEI. There are 15 residues in the CDR3. V was clipped by 6 bases and J by 4 bases, with 18 bases between them. CDR3 protein: CASSHVGQPLYGYTF. The CDR3 DNA sequence: TGTGCCAGCAGCCACGTAGGACAACCACTCTATGGCTACACCTTC.

This clone was counted a few times. V is TRBV29-1 and J is TRBJ1-1; D remains ambiguous. CDR3 length equals 13 residues. V was shortened by 3 bases and J by 1 base, with 9 bases between the two germline ends. Per the germline V gene, CDR1 is SQVTM and CDR2 is ANQGSEA. The CDR3 region is CSVERAGNTEAFF. CDR3 nucleotide sequence: TGCAGCGTTGAGAGGGCGGGGAACACTGAAGCTTTCTTT.

This chain links TRBV7-3 with TRBJ2-7; D is undetermined. V lost 2 bases to trimming and J lost 7 bases, with 12 bases between them. The CDR3 is 13 residues long. The germline V gene encodes CDR1 SGHTA and CDR2 FQGTGA. In DNA, the CDR3 is TGTGCCAGCAGCTTACAAGGTCAGACGGAGCAGTACTTC. As protein: CASSLQGQTEQYF. The variable domain in full, completed from reference TRBV7-3 and TRBJ2-7, reads GAGVSQTPSNKVTEKGKYVELRCDPISGHTALYWYRQSLGQGPEFLIYFQGTGAADDSGLPNDRFFAVRPEGSVSTLKIQRTERGDSAVYLCASSLQGQTEQYFGPGTRLTVT.

The rearrangement joins TRBV19 to TRBJ2-1; TRBD2 matches at 7 bases. CDR3 length: 16 amino acids. V shed 0 bases and J 8 bases; nucleotides not matched to a gene: 10. Per germline, CDR1 LNHDA and CDR2 SQIVND (reference sequence). For the CDR3, the DNA is TGTGCCAGTAGTATAGATCTAGACAGCGGGATTTATGAGCAGTTCTTC. The encoded protein is CASSIDLDSGIYEQFF.

This chain joins TRBV6-5 and TRBJ2-1; 10 positions match TRBD1. V lost 6 bases and J lost 5; bases outside the gene matches: 7. The CDR3 is made up of 15 amino acids. CDR1 is MNHEY and CDR2 is SVGAGI in the germline V gene. The CDR3 DNA follows: TGTGCCAGCAGCCCTCGGACAGGGGGGGACAATGAGCAGTTCTTC. This gives the protein CASSPRTGGDNEQFF.

This clone was counted a few times. This chain links TRBV19 with TRBJ1-1; D gene unclear. CDR1 LNHDA and CDR2 SQIVND come from the germline V gene (reference sequence). The length of the CDR3 is 16 residues. V was pared by 3 bases and J by 0 bases, with 14 bases between. CDR3 protein: CASSIFWVYMNTEAFF. The CDR3 region has the DNA TGTGCCAGTAGTATTTTTTGGGTATACATGAACACTGAAGCTTTCTTT. The full variable domain, with the rest looked up from reference TRBV19 and TRBJ1-1, is DGGITQSPKYLFRKEGQNVTLSCEQNLNHDAMYWYRQDPGQGLRLIYYSQIVNDFQKGDIAEGYSVSREKKESFPLTVTSAQKNPTAFYLCASSIFWVYMNTEAFFGQGTRLTVV.

This chain links TRBV5-1 with TRBJ1-2; 8 bases match TRBD1. CDR1 and CDR2 from the germline V gene are SGHRS and YFSETQ. Unmatched junction bases numbered 11, after V lost 4 bases and J lost 6 bases. CDR3 length: 15 residues. The CDR3, as DNA: TGCGCCAGCAGCGCCAGCGCCGGGACAGGAAATGGCTACACCTTC. This sequence encodes CASSASAGTGNGYTF. Based on the CDR3 plus reference TRBV5-1 and TRBJ1-2, the full variable domain is KAGVTQTPRYLIKTRGQQVTLSCSPISGHRSVSWYQQTPGQGLQFLFEYFSETQRNKGNFPGRFSGRQFSNSRSEMNVSTLELGDSALYLCASSASAGTGNGYTFGSGTRLTVV.